The clone carrying this T cell receptor beta chain appeared a few times. Its target is not known. Germline V lookup: CDR1 SQVTM, CDR2 ANQGSEA. V lost 1 base to trimming and J lost 2 bases; unmatched junction nucleotides: 8. The CDR3 covers 16 residues. As it was prepared, the TCRbeta library received unique molecular identifiers. Each CDR3 protein is one row after TCRdb ran MiXCR on the PCR reads. This sample has over 450,000 distinct CDR3 sequences, with more than 9% found just once. The data belong to a study of T-cell reconstitution after alpha-beta-depleted transplantation in children. Study-level results: A year post-transplant, T-cell counts and diversity derived mostly from newly produced T cells. Reported findings indicate that, about two months after transplant, alpha-beta T cells came from several hundred expanded clones, which were derived from non-depleted graft cells.

The sequenced sample was PBMCs, obtained before TCRalphabeta/CD19-depleted stem cell transplant. This sequence joins TRBV29-1 and TRBJ2-1; 7 bases line up with TRBD2. This TCR came from a child younger than 10 with inherited bone marrow failure, due to receive a stem cell transplant. The CDR3 loop is CSVEGVSGMTYNEQFF. The CDR3 DNA follows: TGCAGCGTTGAAGGAGTGAGCGGGATGACCTACAATGAGCAGTTCTTC.